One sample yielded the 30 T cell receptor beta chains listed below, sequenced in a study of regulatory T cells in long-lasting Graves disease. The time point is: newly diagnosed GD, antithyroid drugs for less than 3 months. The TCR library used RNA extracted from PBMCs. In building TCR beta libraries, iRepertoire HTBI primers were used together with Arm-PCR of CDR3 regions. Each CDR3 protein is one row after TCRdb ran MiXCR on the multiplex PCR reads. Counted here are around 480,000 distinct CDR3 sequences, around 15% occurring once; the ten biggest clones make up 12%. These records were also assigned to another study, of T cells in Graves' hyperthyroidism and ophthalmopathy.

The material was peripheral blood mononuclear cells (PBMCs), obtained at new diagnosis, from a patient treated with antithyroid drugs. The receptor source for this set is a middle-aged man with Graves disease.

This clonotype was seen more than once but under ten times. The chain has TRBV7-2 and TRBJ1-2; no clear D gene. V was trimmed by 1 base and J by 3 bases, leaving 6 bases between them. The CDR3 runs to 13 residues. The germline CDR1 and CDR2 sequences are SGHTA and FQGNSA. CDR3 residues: CASSLEVDYGYTF. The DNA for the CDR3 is TGTGCCAGCAGCTTAGAAGTAGACTATGGCTACACCTTC.

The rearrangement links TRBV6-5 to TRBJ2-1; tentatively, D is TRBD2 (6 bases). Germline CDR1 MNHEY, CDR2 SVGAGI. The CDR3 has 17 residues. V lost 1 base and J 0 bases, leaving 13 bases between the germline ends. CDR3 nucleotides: TGTGCCAGCAGTTACTTCTCGGGTAGCGGCTCCTACAATGAGCAGTTCTTC. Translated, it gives CASSYFSGSGSYNEQFF.

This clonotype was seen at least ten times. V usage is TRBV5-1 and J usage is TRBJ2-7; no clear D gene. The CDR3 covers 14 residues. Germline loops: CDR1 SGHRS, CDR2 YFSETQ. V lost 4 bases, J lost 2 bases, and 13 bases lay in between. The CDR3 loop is CASSLREDTYEQYF. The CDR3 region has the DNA TGCGCCAGCAGCCTGAGAGAGGATACCTACGAGCAGTACTTC.

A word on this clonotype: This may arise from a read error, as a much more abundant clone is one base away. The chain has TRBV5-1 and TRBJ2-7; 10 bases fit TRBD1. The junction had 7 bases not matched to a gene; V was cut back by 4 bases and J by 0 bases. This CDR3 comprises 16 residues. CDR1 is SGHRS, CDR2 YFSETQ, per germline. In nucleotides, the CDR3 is TGCGCCAGCAGCGCGGGGACAGGGGATTTCTCCTACGAGCAGTACTTC. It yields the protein CASSAGTGDFSYEQYF. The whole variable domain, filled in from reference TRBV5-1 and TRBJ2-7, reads KAGVTQTPRYLIKTRGQQVTLSCSPISGHRSVSWYQQTPGQGLQFLFEYFSETQRNKGNFPGRFSGRQFSNSRSEMNVSTLELGDSALYLCASSAGTGDFSYEQYFGPGTRLTVT.

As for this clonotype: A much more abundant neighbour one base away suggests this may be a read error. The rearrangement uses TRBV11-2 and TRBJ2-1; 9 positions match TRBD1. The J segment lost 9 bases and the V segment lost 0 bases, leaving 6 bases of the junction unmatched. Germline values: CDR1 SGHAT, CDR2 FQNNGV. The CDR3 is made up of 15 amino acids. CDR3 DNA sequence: TGTGCCAGCAGCTTAGATTGGGACAGGGAGGTTGAGCAGTTCTTC. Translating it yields CASSLDWDREVEQFF.

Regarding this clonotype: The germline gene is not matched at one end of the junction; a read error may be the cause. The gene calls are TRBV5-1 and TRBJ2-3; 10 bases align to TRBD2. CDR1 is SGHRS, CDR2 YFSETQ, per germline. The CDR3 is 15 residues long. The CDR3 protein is CASILAGSSTDTQYF. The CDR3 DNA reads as TGTGCCAGCATACTAGCGGGGTCTAGCACAGATACGCAGTATTTT.

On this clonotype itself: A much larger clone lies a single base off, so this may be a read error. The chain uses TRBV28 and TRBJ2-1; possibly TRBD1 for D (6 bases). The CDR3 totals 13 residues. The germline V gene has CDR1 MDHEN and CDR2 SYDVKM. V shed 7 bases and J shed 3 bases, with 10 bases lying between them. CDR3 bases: TGTGCCAGCACGGGACAATTCTACAATGAGCAGTTCTTC. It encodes CASTGQFYNEQFF.

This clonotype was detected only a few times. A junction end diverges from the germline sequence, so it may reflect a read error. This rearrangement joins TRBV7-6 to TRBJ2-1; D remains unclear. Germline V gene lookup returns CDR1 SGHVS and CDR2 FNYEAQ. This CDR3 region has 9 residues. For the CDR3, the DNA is TGTGCCAGCAGCTTAAGCGCAGGCTTC. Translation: CASSLSAGF.

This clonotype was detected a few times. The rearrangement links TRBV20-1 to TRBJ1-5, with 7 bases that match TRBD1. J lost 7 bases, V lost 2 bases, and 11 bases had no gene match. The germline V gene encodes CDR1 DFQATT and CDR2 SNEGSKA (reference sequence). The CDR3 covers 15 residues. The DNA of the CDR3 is TGCAGTGCTAGAAGGGCGGCAGGGGGGCGACAGCCCCAGCATTTT. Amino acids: CSARRAAGGRQPQHF.

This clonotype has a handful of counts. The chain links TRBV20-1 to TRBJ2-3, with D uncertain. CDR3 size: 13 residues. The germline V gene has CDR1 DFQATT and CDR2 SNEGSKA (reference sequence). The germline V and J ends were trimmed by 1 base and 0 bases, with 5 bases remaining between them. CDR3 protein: CSARGPSTDTQYF. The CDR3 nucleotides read TGCAGTGCTAGAGGTCCTAGCACAGATACGCAGTATTTT.

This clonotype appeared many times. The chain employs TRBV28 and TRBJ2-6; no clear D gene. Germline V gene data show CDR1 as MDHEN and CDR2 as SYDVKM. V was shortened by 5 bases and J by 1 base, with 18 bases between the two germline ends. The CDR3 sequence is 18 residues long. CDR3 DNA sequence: TGTGCCAGCAGTCCGAAATGGAGACTGAGTTCTGGGGCCAACGTCCTGACTTTC. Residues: CASSPKWRLSSGANVLTF. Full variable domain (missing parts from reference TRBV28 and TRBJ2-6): DVKVTQSSRYLVKRTGEKVFLECVQDMDHENMFWYRQDPGLGLRLIYFSYDVKMKEKGDIPEGYSVSREKKERFSLILESASTNQTSMYLCASSPKWRLSSGANVLTFGAGSRLTVL.

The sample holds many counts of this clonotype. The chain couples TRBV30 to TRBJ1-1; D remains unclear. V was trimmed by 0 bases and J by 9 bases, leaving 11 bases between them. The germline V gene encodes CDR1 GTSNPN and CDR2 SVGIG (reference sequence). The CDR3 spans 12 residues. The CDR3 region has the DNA TGTGCCTGGAGTGTAAAGGGTCGGAAAGCTTTCTTT. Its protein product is CAWSVKGRKAFF. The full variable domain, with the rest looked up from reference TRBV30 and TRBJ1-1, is SQTIHQWPATLVQPVGSPLSLECTVEGTSNPNLYWYRQAAGRGLQLLFYSVGIGQISSEVPQNLSASRPQDRQFILSSKKLLLSDSGFYLCAWSVKGRKAFFGQGTRLTVV.

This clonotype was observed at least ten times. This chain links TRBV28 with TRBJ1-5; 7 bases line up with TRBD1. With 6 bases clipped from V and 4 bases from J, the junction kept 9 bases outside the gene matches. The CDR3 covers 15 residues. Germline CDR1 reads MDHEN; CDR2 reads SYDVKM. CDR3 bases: TGTGCCAGCAGATCCCCGGGACAGAGAAATCAGCCCCAGCATTTT. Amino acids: CASRSPGQRNQPQHF.

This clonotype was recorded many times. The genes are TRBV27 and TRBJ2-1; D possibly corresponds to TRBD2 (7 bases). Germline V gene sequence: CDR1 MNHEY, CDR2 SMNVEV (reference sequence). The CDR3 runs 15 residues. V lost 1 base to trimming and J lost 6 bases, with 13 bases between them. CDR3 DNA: TGTGCCAGCAGTTTATTCGGGGAGGGGGTCAATGAGCAGTTCTTC. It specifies CASSLFGEGVNEQFF.

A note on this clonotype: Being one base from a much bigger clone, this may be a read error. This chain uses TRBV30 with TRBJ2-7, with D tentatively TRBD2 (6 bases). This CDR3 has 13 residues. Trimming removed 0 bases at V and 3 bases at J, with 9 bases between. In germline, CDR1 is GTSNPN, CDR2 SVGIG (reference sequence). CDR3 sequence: CAWSVGGFYEQYF. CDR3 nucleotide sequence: TGTGCCTGGAGTGTGGGGGGATTCTACGAGCAGTACTTC.

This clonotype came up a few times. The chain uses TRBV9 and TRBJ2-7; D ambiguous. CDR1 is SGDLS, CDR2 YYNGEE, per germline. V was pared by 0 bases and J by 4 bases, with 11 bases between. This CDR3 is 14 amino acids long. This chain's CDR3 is CASSVANGGYEQYF. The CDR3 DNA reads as TGTGCCAGCAGCGTAGCGAACGGTGGATACGAGCAGTACTTC.

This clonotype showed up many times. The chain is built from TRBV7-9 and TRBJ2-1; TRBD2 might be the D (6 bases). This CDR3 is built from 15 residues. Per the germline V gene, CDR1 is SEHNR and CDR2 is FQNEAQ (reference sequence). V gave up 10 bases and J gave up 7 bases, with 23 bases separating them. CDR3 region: CATTHPGDGSNEQFF. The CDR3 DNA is TGTGCCACCACCCATCCGGGAGACGGGAGTAATGAGCAGTTCTTC.

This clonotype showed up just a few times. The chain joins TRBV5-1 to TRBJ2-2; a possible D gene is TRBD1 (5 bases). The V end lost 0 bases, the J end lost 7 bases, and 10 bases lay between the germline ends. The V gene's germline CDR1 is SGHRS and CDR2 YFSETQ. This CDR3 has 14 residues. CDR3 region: CASSLGQGIGELFF. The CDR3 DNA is TGCGCCAGCAGCTTGGGGCAGGGAATCGGGGAGCTGTTTTTT. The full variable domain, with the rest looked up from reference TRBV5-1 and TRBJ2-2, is KAGVTQTPRYLIKTRGQQVTLSCSPISGHRSVSWYQQTPGQGLQFLFEYFSETQRNKGNFPGRFSGRQFSNSRSEMNVSTLELGDSALYLCASSLGQGIGELFFGEGSRLTVL.

The chain's CDR3 is CASSRRDQETQYF. The CDR3 coding sequence is TGTGCCAGCAGTCGAAGGGACCAAGAGACCCAGTACTTC. The chain carries TRBV12-3 or TRBV12-4 and TRBJ2-5; D not resolved. This CDR3 has 13 amino acids. V gave up 5 bases and J gave up 0 bases, with 7 bases separating them.

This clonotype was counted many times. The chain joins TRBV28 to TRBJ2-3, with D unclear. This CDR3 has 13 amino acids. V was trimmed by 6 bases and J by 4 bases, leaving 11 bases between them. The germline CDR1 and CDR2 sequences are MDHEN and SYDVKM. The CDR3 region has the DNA TGTGCCAGCAGCTGGGAACTCGCAGATACGCAGTATTTT. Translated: CASSWELADTQYF.

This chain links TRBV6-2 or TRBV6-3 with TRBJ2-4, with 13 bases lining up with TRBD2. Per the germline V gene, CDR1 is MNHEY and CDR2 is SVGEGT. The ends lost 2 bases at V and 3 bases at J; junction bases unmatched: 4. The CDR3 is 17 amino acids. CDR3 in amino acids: CASSYGTSGNRKNIQYF. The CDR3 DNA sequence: TGTGCCAGCAGTTACGGGACTAGCGGGAACCGCAAAAACATTCAGTACTTC.

As DNA, the CDR3 is TGTGCCAGCTCCCCTCCCCAGCGGGCTTTCTCCTACGAGCAGTACTTC. Its translation is CASSPPQRAFSYEQYF. The genes are TRBV18 and TRBJ2-7; possibly TRBD2 for D (6 bases). Germline V gene lookup returns CDR1 KGHSH and CDR2 LQKENI. V lost 6 bases, J lost 0 bases, and 18 bases lay in between. CDR3 length: 16 residues.

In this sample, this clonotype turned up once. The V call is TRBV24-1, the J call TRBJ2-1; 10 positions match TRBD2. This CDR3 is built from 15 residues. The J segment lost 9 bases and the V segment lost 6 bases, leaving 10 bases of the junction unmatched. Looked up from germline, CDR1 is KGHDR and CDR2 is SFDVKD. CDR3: CATSLLAGVIGEQFF. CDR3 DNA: TGTGCCACCAGTCTGCTAGCGGGAGTAATCGGTGAGCAGTTCTTC.

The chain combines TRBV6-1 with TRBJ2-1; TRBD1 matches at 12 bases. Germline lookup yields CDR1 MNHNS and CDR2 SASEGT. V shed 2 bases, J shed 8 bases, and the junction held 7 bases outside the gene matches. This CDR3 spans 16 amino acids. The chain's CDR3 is CASSEKGTGGSDEQFF. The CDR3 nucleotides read TGTGCCAGCAGTGAAAAGGGGACAGGGGGCTCGGATGAGCAGTTCTTC.

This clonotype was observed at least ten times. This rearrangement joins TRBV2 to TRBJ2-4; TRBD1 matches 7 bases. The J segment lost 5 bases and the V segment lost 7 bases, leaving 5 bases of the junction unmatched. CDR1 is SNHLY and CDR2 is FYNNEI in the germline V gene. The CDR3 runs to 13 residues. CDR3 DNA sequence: TGTGCCAGCAACGCCGGGACAGAAAACATTCAGTACTTC. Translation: CASNAGTENIQYF.

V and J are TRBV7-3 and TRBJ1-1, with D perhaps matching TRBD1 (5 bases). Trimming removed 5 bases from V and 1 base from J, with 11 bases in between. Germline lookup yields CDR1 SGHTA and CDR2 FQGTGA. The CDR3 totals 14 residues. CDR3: CASSTLDRNTEAFF. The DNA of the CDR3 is TGTGCCAGCAGCACACTTGACAGGAACACTGAAGCTTTCTTT.

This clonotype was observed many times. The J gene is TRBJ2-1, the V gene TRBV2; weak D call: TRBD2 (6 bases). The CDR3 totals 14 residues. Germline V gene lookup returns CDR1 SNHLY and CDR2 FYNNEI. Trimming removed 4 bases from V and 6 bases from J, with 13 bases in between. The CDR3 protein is CASSVAGRPNEQFF. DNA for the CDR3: TGTGCCAGCAGTGTGGCGGGACGCCCCAATGAGCAGTTCTTC.

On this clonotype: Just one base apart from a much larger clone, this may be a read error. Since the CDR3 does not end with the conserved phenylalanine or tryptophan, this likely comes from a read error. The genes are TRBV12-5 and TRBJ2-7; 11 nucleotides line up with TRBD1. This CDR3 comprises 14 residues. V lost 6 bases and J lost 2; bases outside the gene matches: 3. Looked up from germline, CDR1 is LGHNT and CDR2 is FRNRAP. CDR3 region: CASGAGQGAYEQYL. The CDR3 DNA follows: TGTGCTAGTGGGGCGGGACAGGGGGCCTACGAGCAGTACCTC.

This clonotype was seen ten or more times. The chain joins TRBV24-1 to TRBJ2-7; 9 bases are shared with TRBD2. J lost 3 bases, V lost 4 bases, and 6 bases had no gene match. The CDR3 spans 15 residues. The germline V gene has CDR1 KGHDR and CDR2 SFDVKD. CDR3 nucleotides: TGTGCCACCAGTGACCCCGGGACTAGCATCTACGAGCAGTACTTC. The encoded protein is CATSDPGTSIYEQYF.

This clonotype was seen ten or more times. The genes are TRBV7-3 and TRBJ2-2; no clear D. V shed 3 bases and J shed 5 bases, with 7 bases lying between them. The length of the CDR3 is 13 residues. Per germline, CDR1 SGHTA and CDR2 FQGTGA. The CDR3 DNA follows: TGTGCCAGCAGCTTCCACGGGACCGGGGAGCTGTTTTTT. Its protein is CASSFHGTGELFF.